These 24 T cell receptor beta chains originate from one sample sequenced in a study of CD8 T cells in Susac syndrome. RNA was extracted with the RNeasy kit, and a quantity of 0.5 to 1 ug was reverse transcribed using random hexamers. TCRdb redid the calling of the immunoSEQ multiplex PCR reads with MiXCR, one entry per CDR3 protein. The sample contains around 130,000 distinct CDR3 sequences, over 90% of which appear only once. The sample was CD4+ T cells from PBMCs. Receptors were obtained from a human donor with Susac syndrome.

The chain couples TRBV20-1 to TRBJ1-5; D may be TRBD1 (5 bases). Trimming removed 1 base from V and 2 bases from J, with 12 bases in between. Germline loops: CDR1 DFQATT, CDR2 SNEGSKA (reference sequence). CDR3 size: 15 residues. CDR3 residues: CSARGRDSRNQPQHF. The CDR3 nucleotides are TGCAGTGCTAGAGGGCGGGACTCCCGCAATCAGCCCCAGCATTTT.

This chain links TRBV6-4 with TRBJ2-1; unclear D gene. Trimming cost V 3 bases and J 4 bases, with 7 bases left between them. Germline V gene data show CDR1 as MRHNA and CDR2 as SNTAGT. CDR3 length: 13 residues. The CDR3 spells CASSEGGYNEQFF. The CDR3 coding sequence is TGTGCCAGCAGTGAAGGCGGATACAATGAGCAGTTCTTC.

CDR3 nucleotide sequence: TGTGCCAGCAGCTTTATGACAGGCAATGTTGGGACCGGGGAGCTGTTTTTT. Its protein is CASSFMTGNVGTGELFF. The J gene is TRBJ2-2, the V gene TRBV7-8; tentative D call: TRBD1 (6 bases). The CDR3 has 17 residues. Germline CDR1 is SGHVS and CDR2 is FQNEAQ. The germline V and J ends were trimmed by 3 bases and 5 bases, with 19 bases remaining between them.

This sequence joins TRBV11-1 and TRBJ1-5; D remains unclear. V was shortened by 3 bases and J by 0 bases, with 9 bases between the two germline ends. Germline CDR1 SGHAT, CDR2 FQDESV (reference sequence). The CDR3 consists of 15 residues. The CDR3 reads CASSLGTDSNQPQHF. The DNA of the CDR3 is TGTGCCAGCAGCTTGGGCACAGATAGCAATCAGCCCCAGCATTTT.

V usage is TRBV3-1 and J usage is TRBJ2-5, with D perhaps matching TRBD2 (6 bases). Trimming removed 2 bases at V and 1 base at J, with 20 bases between. From germline, CDR1 is LGHDT and CDR2 YNNKEL (reference sequence). The CDR3 has 18 residues. The CDR3 is CASSQNPRGTGFQETQYF. The CDR3 DNA sequence: TGTGCCAGCAGCCAAAACCCCCGGGGGACCGGGTTCCAAGAGACCCAGTACTTC.

The chain combines TRBV6-5 with TRBJ2-3, with unresolved D. The germline V and J ends were trimmed by 2 bases and 1 base, with 10 bases remaining between them. Per the germline V gene, CDR1 is MNHEY and CDR2 is SVGAGI. CDR3 size: 15 residues. This CDR3 is CASSYRRQGTDTQYF. CDR3 sequence (DNA): TGTGCCAGCAGTTACCGGCGACAAGGCACAGATACGCAGTATTTT.

The rearrangement links TRBV20-1 to TRBJ2-1; the D is unclear. From germline, CDR1 is DFQATT and CDR2 SNEGSKA (reference sequence). The length of the CDR3 is 12 residues. Trimming removed 2 bases at V and 5 bases at J, with 7 bases between. CDR3 DNA sequence: TGCAGTGCTAGACCAAATCACAATGAGCAGTTCTTC. Amino acid sequence: CSARPNHNEQFF.

V gene TRBV29-1 combines with J gene TRBJ2-5; no clear D gene. The CDR3 runs to 14 residues. Germline V gives CDR1 SQVTM, CDR2 ANQGSEA. Between the trimmed V and J ends, which lost 6 bases and 1 base, there was a span of 15 bases. CDR3: CSVRKRASQETQYF. The CDR3 coding sequence is TGCAGCGTCCGTAAACGGGCTTCCCAAGAGACCCAGTACTTC. The whole variable domain, remainder taken from reference TRBV29-1 and TRBJ2-5, is SAVISQKPSRDICQRGTSLTIQCQVDSQVTMMFWYRQQPGQSLTLIATANQGSEATYESGFVIDKFPISRPNLTFSTLTVSNMSPEDSSIYLCSVRKRASQETQYFGPGTRLLVL.

This clonotype was found once. V is TRBV14 and J is TRBJ1-2, with D possibly being TRBD1 (5 bases). CDR1 is SGHDN, CDR2 FVKESK, per germline. There are 14 residues in the CDR3. V lost 0 bases to trimming and J lost 6 bases, with 11 bases between them. Here the CDR3 reads CASSQDRDGDGYTF. The CDR3 coding sequence is TGTGCCAGCAGCCAAGATAGGGACGGAGATGGCTACACCTTC.

CDR3 sequence reads: CSVSGGHQGEQYF. As DNA, the CDR3 is TGCAGCGTGTCGGGAGGCCATCAGGGCGAGCAGTACTTC. The rearrangement joins TRBV29-1 to TRBJ2-7; 7 bases agree with TRBD2. The CDR3 sequence is 13 residues long. V was clipped by 6 bases and J by 6 bases; unmatched bases: 11. Looked up from germline, CDR1 is SQVTM and CDR2 is ANQGSEA.

CDR3 protein: CASSLAVPEIARSSQYF. CDR3 coding DNA: TGTGCCAGCAGCTTAGCGGTCCCGGAGATAGCGCGATCGTCCCAGTACTTC. The V call is TRBV7-2, the J call TRBJ2-5; TRBD2 is a possible D gene (5 bases). Germline V gene lookup returns CDR1 SGHTA and CDR2 FQGNSA. V lost 0 bases and J lost 9, with 23 bases in between. The CDR3 length is 17 residues.

This clonotype has just one count. J is TRBJ1-1 and V is TRBV5-1; D is perhaps TRBD1 (5 bases). The CDR3 consists of 14 residues. The germline V and J ends were trimmed by 4 bases and 5 bases, with 15 bases remaining between them. The germline gives CDR1 SGHRS, CDR2 YFSETQ. The CDR3 coding sequence is TGCGCCAGCAGCCCCGGGGGAGGGGTAACTGAAGCTTTCTTT. Its protein is CASSPGGGVTEAFF. Full variable domain (missing parts from reference TRBV5-1 and TRBJ1-1): KAGVTQTPRYLIKTRGQQVTLSCSPISGHRSVSWYQQTPGQGLQFLFEYFSETQRNKGNFPGRFSGRQFSNSRSEMNVSTLELGDSALYLCASSPGGGVTEAFFGQGTRLTVV.

The chain recombines TRBV7-6 with TRBJ2-1; 10 bases align to TRBD2. CDR3 size: 17 residues. The V gene end was trimmed by 0 bases and the J gene end by 6 bases; junction bases not matched to a gene: 8. The germline CDR1 and CDR2 sequences are SGHVS and FNYEAQ. The CDR3 sequence is CASSLAVSSGSSNEQFF. The CDR3 coding sequence is TGTGCCAGCAGCTTAGCGGTCTCTAGCGGGAGTAGCAATGAGCAGTTCTTC.

This clonotype was seen once. This chain connects TRBV27 to TRBJ1-5; no definite D call. The CDR3 runs 16 residues. Deletions cut 6 bases from V and 5 bases from J, with 20 bases between. CDR1 is MNHEY, CDR2 SMNVEV, per germline (reference sequence). The CDR3 reads CASSPRGPWNYQPQHF. CDR3 sequence (DNA): TGTGCCAGCAGCCCCCGTGGCCCGTGGAATTATCAGCCCCAGCATTTT.

This rearrangement joins TRBV12-3 or TRBV12-4 to TRBJ1-2; 10 bases map to TRBD1. The CDR3 sequence is 15 residues long. The V segment lost 6 bases and the J segment 5 bases; nucleotides outside the gene matches: 9. CDR3 coding DNA: TGTGCCAGCAGCCAATCGACAGGGGGCGGTTATGGCTACACCTTC. Its translation is CASSQSTGGGYGYTF.

The chain couples TRBV6-5 to TRBJ2-7; weak D call: TRBD1 (5 bases). The CDR3 runs to 15 residues. The germline V and J ends were trimmed by 0 bases and 6 bases, with 15 bases remaining between them. Germline CDR1 MNHEY, CDR2 SVGAGI. The CDR3 bases are TGTGCCAGCAGTTACTCGAAGGAAGGGGTCTCCGAGCAGTACTTC. The encoded protein is CASSYSKEGVSEQYF.

This sequence joins TRBV20-1 and TRBJ2-7; D remains ambiguous. CDR1 is DFQATT and CDR2 is SNEGSKA in the germline V gene (reference sequence). The CDR3 is 10 amino acids. The germline V and J ends were trimmed by 2 bases and 2 bases, with 1 base remaining between them. The CDR3 here is CSARPYEQYF. Written as DNA, the CDR3 is TGCAGTGCTAGACCCTACGAGCAGTACTTC.

The count of this clonotype is one. The chain links TRBV2 to TRBJ1-1, with unresolved D. The germline V and J ends were trimmed by 3 bases and 1 base, with 9 bases remaining between them. CDR1 and CDR2 (germline): SNHLY, FYNNEI. CDR3 size: 14 residues. This chain's CDR3 is CASSERRGNTEAFF. In DNA form, the CDR3 reads TGTGCCAGCAGTGAGAGACGGGGGAACACTGAAGCTTTCTTT.

The V call is TRBV10-3, the J call TRBJ2-3, with D uncertain. The CDR3 is 18 residues long. From germline, CDR1 is ENHRY and CDR2 SYGVKD. V was pared by 2 bases and J by 0 bases, with 18 bases between. CDR3 nucleotides: TGTGCCATCAGTGAGACACCGATAGAAGTCTCTAGCACAGATACGCAGTATTTT. Amino acid sequence: CAISETPIEVSSTDTQYF.

This chain joins TRBV29-1 and TRBJ2-7, with D possibly being TRBD2 (5 bases). V was pared by 5 bases and J by 3 bases, with 14 bases between. The CDR3 runs to 13 residues. From germline, CDR1 is SQVTM and CDR2 ANQGSEA. CDR3 sequence reads: CSVSGRDYYEQYF. DNA of the CDR3: TGCAGCGTTAGCGGACGGGATTACTACGAGCAGTACTTC.

The chain joins TRBV12-3 or TRBV12-4 to TRBJ1-5; no firm D call. The V end lost 3 bases, the J end lost 6 bases, and 12 bases lay between the germline ends. The CDR3 has 14 amino acids. This chain's CDR3 is CASSLVQVAQPQHF. DNA of the CDR3: TGTGCCAGCAGTTTGGTCCAGGTGGCTCAGCCCCAGCATTTT.

The V call is TRBV5-1, the J call TRBJ2-1; 12 bases fit TRBD2. Trimming removed 4 bases from V and 7 bases from J; junction bases left unmatched: 6. From germline, CDR1 is SGHRS and CDR2 YFSETQ. The CDR3 totals 15 residues. CDR3: CASSALAGGQNEQFF. The CDR3 region has the DNA TGCGCCAGCAGCGCCCTAGCGGGAGGGCAAAATGAGCAGTTCTTC.

The CDR3 DNA is TGTGCCACCCCCACGATGGGCGTTGAGACCCAGTACTTC. It codes for CATPTMGVETQYF. This rearrangement joins TRBV27 to TRBJ2-5; unclear D gene. CDR1 and CDR2 from the germline V gene are MNHEY and SMNVEV (reference sequence). The CDR3 has 13 amino acids. Trimming removed 10 bases from V and 5 bases from J, with 17 bases in between.

J is TRBJ2-3 and V is TRBV12-3 or TRBV12-4; 7 bases align to TRBD2. This CDR3 is built from 15 residues. The V gene end was trimmed by 5 bases and the J gene end by 6 bases; junction bases not matched to a gene: 11. CDR3 region: CASSPSAGEVDTQYF. Written as DNA, the CDR3 is TGTGCCAGCAGTCCCTCGGCGGGAGAGGTTGATACGCAGTATTTT.